Each of the 7 T cell receptor beta chains below was sequenced from the same sample in a study of blood T cell repertoires in COVID-19. Assay: immunoSEQ multiplex PCR; the TCRdb copy retains only in-frame clones and omits some. The sample shows around 170,000 clones, under 85% of them seen only once. Sequencing was carried out using peripheral blood. The receptors come from a woman in her 70s with COVID-19, enrolled during active disease.

The rearrangement links TRBV18 to TRBJ1-2; 10 bases are shared with TRBD1. V lost 3 bases and J lost 7; bases outside the gene matches: 8. From germline, CDR1 is KGHSH and CDR2 LQKENI. The CDR3 length is 15 residues. Here the CDR3 DNA reads TGTGCCAGCTCACCGTACGGGACAGGGGAGGTTGGCTACACCTTC. Its protein product is CASSPYGTGEVGYTF.

J is TRBJ1-3 and V is TRBV19, with a tentative D call TRBD1 (5 bases). CDR1 and CDR2 from the germline V gene are LNHDA and SQIVND (reference sequence). The CDR3 is made up of 14 amino acids. V dropped 8 bases and J dropped 2 bases, with 13 bases sitting between them. The CDR3 sequence is CASLDGGTGNTIYF. CDR3 DNA sequence: TGTGCCAGTCTCGACGGGGGGACTGGAAACACCATATATTTT.

V is TRBV5-4 and J is TRBJ2-1; the match to TRBD2 covers 10 bases. The V segment lost 3 bases and the J segment 5 bases; nucleotides outside the gene matches: 8. CDR3 length equals 16 residues. Germline CDR1 is SGHNT and CDR2 is YYREEE (reference sequence). The CDR3 reads CASSWGGLARNNEQFF. Written as DNA, the CDR3 is TGTGCCAGCAGCTGGGGGGGACTAGCGAGGAACAATGAGCAGTTCTTC.

This chain uses TRBV5-1 with TRBJ1-5; 9 bases line up with TRBD1. CDR3 length: 13 amino acids. Germline-derived CDR1 and CDR2 are SGHRS and YFSETQ. Trimming took 4 bases from V and 7 from J; bases not matched to a gene: 3. CDR3 DNA sequence: TGCGCCAGCAGCCGGGACAGGGACCAGCCCCAGCATTTT. Protein sequence: CASSRDRDQPQHF.

This clone was found a few times. The V call is TRBV11-3, the J call TRBJ2-7; 8 bases align to TRBD1. The CDR3 contains 17 residues. V was pared by 4 bases and J by 6 bases, with 17 bases of the junction left unmatched. Germline-derived CDR1 and CDR2 are SGHNT and YENEEA. The CDR3 bases are TGTGCCAGCAGCTCCCGGACCCGGACAGGGCTGGTGAGCGAGCAGTACTTC. Translating gives CASSSRTRTGLVSEQYF.

This clone came up a few times. The rearrangement joins TRBV7-2 to TRBJ1-5; 7 bases fit TRBD1. With 5 bases clipped from V and 3 bases from J, the junction kept 4 bases outside the gene matches. The CDR3 length is 14 residues. CDR1 and CDR2 from the germline V gene are SGHTA and FQGNSA. This CDR3 reads CASSQGQLNQPQHF. In DNA, the CDR3 is TGTGCCAGCAGCCAGGGACAGCTCAATCAGCCCCAGCATTTT.

This sequence joins TRBV7-6 and TRBJ1-1; D might be TRBD1 (5 bases). CDR1 SGHVS and CDR2 FNYEAQ come from the germline V gene. This CDR3 has 14 amino acids. Trimming removed 3 bases from V and 3 bases from J, with 11 bases in between. The DNA of the CDR3 is TGTGCCAGCAGCTTGAAAGGAGGGGACACTGAAGCTTTCTTT. Its translation is CASSLKGGDTEAFF.